Listed below are T cell receptor beta chains from one sample, sequenced in a study of long-term antiretroviral therapy in people with HIV. Sequenced by immunoSEQ multiplex PCR; TCRdb stores in-frame clones only, minus some. The sample holds under 20,000 clones, over 70% seen once. The sample in question was unsorted PBMCs, obtained approximately 2.2 years before starting antiretroviral therapy. Receptors originate from a man aged 30-40 years with HIV. CDR3s include the opening cysteine and the closing phenylalanine or tryptophan. A D gene is named only where the DNA matches it firmly. Not all rows give a size; the values are once, few, many and, for expanded clones, a class.

abundance	d_gene	v_gene	j_gene	CDR3aa	CDR3nt
.	.	TRBV30	TRBJ1-4	CAWSRGISNEKLFF	TGTGCCTGGAGTAGGGGGATCTCTAATGAAAAACTGTTTTTT
.	TRBD1	TRBV5-1	TRBJ2-7	CASSEGQGFDSYEQYF	TGCGCCAGCAGCGAAGGACAGGGGTTTGACTCCTACGAGCAGTACTTC
few	TRBD2	TRBV6-5	TRBJ2-1	CASSDRRGIEQFF	TGTGCCAGCAGTGACCGGCGGGGGATTGAGCAGTTCTTC
few	TRBD1	TRBV6-5	TRBJ1-1	CASSYSKTGANTEAFF	TGTGCCAGCAGTTACTCGAAGACAGGGGCAAACACTGAAGCTTTCTTT
.	.	TRBV5-1	TRBJ1-2	CASSLRDSYGYTF	TGCGCCAGCAGCTTGCGTGACAGCTATGGCTACACCTTC
.	.	TRBV5-6	TRBJ2-7	CASSQPSQGLGEQYF	TGTGCCAGCAGCCAACCTTCTCAGGGTCTTGGCGAGCAGTACTTC
few	.	TRBV7-9	TRBJ1-3	CASSIGQGNTIYF	TGTGCCAGCAGCATTGGACAGGGAAACACCATATATTTT
.	TRBD1	TRBV19	TRBJ1-4	CASSPGQGSEKLFF	TGTGCCAGTAGTCCGGGACAGGGAAGCGAAAAACTGTTTTTT
.	TRBD1	TRBV5-1	TRBJ2-3	CASSLGDRGPLGTDTQYF	TGCGCCAGCAGCTTGGGGGACAGGGGACCCCTTGGCACAGATACGCAGTATTTT
.	.	TRBV5-1	TRBJ1-5	CASSLGPAEPQHF	TGCGCCAGCAGCTTGGGGCCCGCCGAGCCCCAGCATTTT
.	TRBD2	TRBV7-9	TRBJ2-7	CASSLSWTSGGSSYEQYF	TGTGCCAGCAGCTTATCGTGGACTAGCGGGGGCAGCTCCTACGAGCAGTACTTC
.	.	TRBV14	TRBJ2-7	CASSQDPDRPYEQYF	TGTGCCAGCAGCCAAGACCCGGACAGACCCTACGAGCAGTACTTC
.	TRBD2	TRBV7-8	TRBJ2-7	CASSLVLLSGRATYEQYF	TGTGCCAGCAGCTTAGTCCTTCTTAGCGGGAGGGCCACGTACGAGCAGTACTTC
.	TRBD1	TRBV29-1	TRBJ1-1	CSVVGVRDRGTAEAFF	TGCAGCGTTGTAGGGGTCCGGGACAGGGGGACGGCTGAAGCTTTCTTT
once	TRBD2	TRBV19	TRBJ2-1	CASRSGLAYNEQFF	TGTGCCAGTAGGTCGGGACTAGCGTACAATGAGCAGTTCTTC
few	.	TRBV7-9	TRBJ2-7	CASSSPGDNEQYF	TGTGCCAGCAGCTCGCCAGGGGATAACGAGCAGTACTTC
medium-sized	.	TRBV7-9	TRBJ2-2	CASSTETDSPNTGELFF	TGTGCCAGCAGCACCGAAACAGATTCTCCGAACACCGGGGAGCTGTTTTTT
.	.	TRBV28	TRBJ1-2	CASTKLGINYGYTF	TGTGCCAGCACCAAACTGGGGATTAACTATGGCTACACCTTC
.	.	TRBV7-9	TRBJ1-3	CASSLIGGNTIYF	TGTGCCAGCAGCTTGATCGGGGGAAACACCATATATTTT
.	TRBD2	TRBV11-2	TRBJ2-7	CASSYLAGVTYEQYF	TGTGCCAGCAGCTACTTAGCGGGAGTGACCTACGAGCAGTACTTC
.	.	TRBV2	TRBJ2-6	CASSAQSSGANVLTF	TGTGCCAGCAGTGCCCAAAGCTCTGGGGCCAACGTCCTGACTTTC
few	TRBD1	TRBV14	TRBJ1-1	CASSQEGQGAPNTEAFF	TGTGCCAGCAGCCAAGAGGGCCAGGGGGCGCCGAACACTGAAGCTTTCTTT
.	.	TRBV7-2	TRBJ1-2	CASRLGSNYGYTF	TGTGCCAGCAGGCTGGGCTCTAACTATGGCTACACCTTC
few	TRBD1	TRBV5-1	TRBJ2-1	CASNGQGSYNEQFF	TGCGCCAGCAATGGACAGGGCTCCTACAATGAGCAGTTCTTC
.	.	TRBV20-1	TRBJ2-3	CSARDQYTQYF	TGCAGTGCTAGAGATCAATATACGCAGTATTTT
.	.	TRBV10-3	TRBJ2-7	CAISDGSPYEQYF	TGTGCCATCAGCGACGGGTCTCCCTACGAGCAGTACTTC
once	.	TRBV27	TRBJ1-4	CASSLYLAGNEKLFF	TGTGCCAGCAGTTTATACTTGGCAGGGAATGAAAAACTGTTTTTT
once	.	TRBV14	TRBJ1-2	CASSPGTRISGYTF	TGTGCCAGCAGCCCTGGGACTAGAATCTCTGGCTACACCTTC
few	.	TRBV4-3	TRBJ2-2	CASGTVRTGELFF	TGCGCCAGCGGAACTGTGCGCACCGGGGAGCTGTTTTTT